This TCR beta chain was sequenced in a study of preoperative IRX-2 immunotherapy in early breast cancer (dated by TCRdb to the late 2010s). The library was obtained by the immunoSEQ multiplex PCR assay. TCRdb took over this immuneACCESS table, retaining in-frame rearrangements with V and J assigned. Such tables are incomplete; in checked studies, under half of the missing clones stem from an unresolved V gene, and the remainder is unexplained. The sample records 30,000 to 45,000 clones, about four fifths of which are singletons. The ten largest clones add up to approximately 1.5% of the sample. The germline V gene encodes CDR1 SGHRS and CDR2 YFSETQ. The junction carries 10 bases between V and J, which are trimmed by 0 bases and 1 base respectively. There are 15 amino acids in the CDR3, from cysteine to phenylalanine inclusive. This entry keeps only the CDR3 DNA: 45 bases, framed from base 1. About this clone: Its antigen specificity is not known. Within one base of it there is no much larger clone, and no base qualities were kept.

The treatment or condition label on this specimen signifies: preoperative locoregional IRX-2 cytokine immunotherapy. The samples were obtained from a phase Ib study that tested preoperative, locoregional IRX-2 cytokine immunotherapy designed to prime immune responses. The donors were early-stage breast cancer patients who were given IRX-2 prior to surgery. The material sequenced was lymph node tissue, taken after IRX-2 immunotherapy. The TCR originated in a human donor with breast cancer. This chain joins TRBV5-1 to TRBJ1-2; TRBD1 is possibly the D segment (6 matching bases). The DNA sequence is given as TGCGCCAGCAGCTTGGCCTCGGACAGTAACTATGGCTACACCTTC. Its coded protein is CASSLASDSNYGYTF. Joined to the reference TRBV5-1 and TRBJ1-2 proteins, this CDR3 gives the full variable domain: KAGVTQTPRYLIKTRGQQVTLSCSPISGHRSVSWYQQTPGQGLQFLFEYFSETQRNKGNFPGRFSGRQFSNSRSEMNVSTLELGDSALYLCASSLASDSNYGYTFGSGTRLTVV.